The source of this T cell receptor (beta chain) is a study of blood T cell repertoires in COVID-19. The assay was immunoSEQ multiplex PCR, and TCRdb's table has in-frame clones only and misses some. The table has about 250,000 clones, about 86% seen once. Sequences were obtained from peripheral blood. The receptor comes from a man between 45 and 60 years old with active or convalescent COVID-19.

The CDR3 DNA follows: TGCGCCAGCAGCTTGGCCGGGACAGCTAACTATGGCTACACCTTC. Residues: CASSLAGTANYGYTF. The V gene is TRBV5-1, the J gene TRBJ1-2; 7 bases align to TRBD1. V was pared by 0 bases and J by 0 bases, with 2 bases of the junction left unmatched. The CDR3 loop spans 15 amino acids. Germline CDR1 and CDR2: SGHRS and YFSETQ.